What follows are 2 T cell receptor beta chains derived from one specimen sequenced in a study of metastatic and nonmetastatic thyroid tumors. Thyroid surgery took place with no prior treatment in any patient. TCRdb reassembled clones from the PCR reads with MiXCR. Here the sample spans tens of thousands of clones, 20% to 30% being singletons. The sample comprised blood. These receptors were collected from a female donor with papillary thyroid cancer or a benign thyroid nodule (not recorded which). Some clones in this sample may be carry-over from other donors' samples.

This clone was observed a handful of times. The rearrangement joins TRBV9 to TRBJ2-1; D may be TRBD1 (6 bases). The CDR3 consists of 18 residues. Trimming pared 0 bases from V and 4 bases from J, leaving 20 bases between. Germline lookup yields CDR1 SGDLS and CDR2 YYNGEE. CDR3 region: CASSVAGTVAGVYNEQFF. CDR3 DNA sequence: TGTGCCAGCAGCGTAGCGGGTACGGTGGCAGGGGTGTACAATGAGCAGTTCTTC.

The sample holds many counts of this clone. The rearrangement links TRBV20-1 to TRBJ2-3; 8 bases are a match to TRBD2. The CDR3 extends over 20 amino acids. Germline CDR1 DFQATT, CDR2 SNEGSKA (reference sequence). V gave up 0 bases and J gave up 7 bases; unmatched junction bases: 24. Here the CDR3 DNA reads TGCAGTGCTAGAGAAACGGGACTAGGATTACACGTGGGCGGGGGGTATACGCAGTATTTT. It encodes CSARETGLGLHVGGGYTQYF.